These 11 T cell receptor beta chains share one sample of origin, sequenced in a study of T cell changes during pregnancy in multiple sclerosis. The table came from immunoSEQ multiplex PCR; TCRdb's copy has only in-frame clones and leaves some out. Of 8,500 to 13,000 clones listed, roughly 89% were seen once; the top ten hold roughly 5%. Source: CD8+ T cells from peripheral blood mononuclear cells, taken in the first trimester of pregnancy. The receptors stem from a female donor in good health, enrolled as a control in a pregnancy study.

This clone was recorded only once. This chain uses TRBV18 with TRBJ2-5; D remains unclear. The CDR3 contains 12 residues. Deletions cut 0 bases from V and 9 bases from J, with 8 bases between. The germline V gene encodes CDR1 KGHSH and CDR2 LQKENI. CDR3 in amino acids: CASSPPRSAQYF. DNA for the CDR3: TGTGCCAGCTCACCACCCCGGTCCGCCCAGTACTTC.

The CDR3 coding sequence is TGTGCCACCTGGGGGGGGGTAGGCTACACCTTC. It encodes CATWGGVGYTF. The chain is built from TRBV27 and TRBJ1-2, with D possibly being TRBD1 (5 bases). V lost 10 bases and J lost 8, with 14 bases in between. Per the germline V gene, CDR1 is MNHEY and CDR2 is SMNVEV (reference sequence). This CDR3 is 11 amino acids long.

The chain is built from TRBV27 and TRBJ1-2, with TRBD1 matching over 7 bases. V trimming: 4 bases; J trimming: 5 bases; junction bases outside the gene matches: 4. CDR1 and CDR2 from the germline V gene are MNHEY and SMNVEV (reference sequence). The CDR3 is made up of 13 amino acids. DNA for the CDR3: TGTGCCAGCAGTTGGGACAGTCGATATGGCTACACCTTC. It translates to CASSWDSRYGYTF.

The V call is TRBV11-2, the J call TRBJ2-7; TRBD1 might be the D (6 bases). Trimming stripped 3 bases from V and 1 base from J, with 10 bases between. The CDR3 loop spans 14 amino acids. Germline assignment: CDR1 SGHAT and CDR2 FQNNGV. The CDR3: CASSFETGSYEQYF. CDR3 DNA: TGTGCCAGCAGCTTTGAAACAGGGTCCTACGAGCAGTACTTC.

This chain connects TRBV13 to TRBJ2-2; no clear D. Between the trimmed V and J ends, which lost 0 bases and 0 bases, there was a span of 5 bases. The germline V gene encodes CDR1 PRHDT and CDR2 FYEKMQ (reference sequence). The CDR3 spans 15 residues. This CDR3 reads CASSLGAANTGELFF. CDR3 nucleotides: TGTGCCAGCAGCTTAGGGGCAGCGAACACCGGGGAGCTGTTTTTT.

The V call is TRBV5-4, the J call TRBJ1-1; TRBD1 agrees at 7 bases. The CDR3 has 14 residues. With V trimmed by 4 bases and J by 2 bases, 5 bases remained unmatched. Germline V gene data show CDR1 as SGHNT and CDR2 as YYREEE (reference sequence). In DNA form, the CDR3 reads TGTGCCAGCAGCCAAGACAGGGATAACACTGAAGCTTTCTTT. Residues: CASSQDRDNTEAFF.

The V call is TRBV4-3, the J call TRBJ2-7; tentative D call: TRBD1 (6 bases). The V end lost 6 bases, the J end lost 2 bases, and 17 bases lay between the germline ends. The CDR3 is 15 residues long. The V gene's germline CDR1 is LGHNA and CDR2 YSLEER. As DNA, the CDR3 is TGCGCCAGCAGTCCCGGGACACGGGGAGCCTACGAGCAGTACTTC. Amino acids: CASSPGTRGAYEQYF.

This chain uses TRBV7-9 with TRBJ2-7, with D maybe TRBD2 (5 bases). The germline V gene encodes CDR1 SEHNR and CDR2 FQNEAQ (reference sequence). V was clipped by 7 bases and J by 5 bases, with 12 bases between them. The CDR3 has 12 amino acids. CDR3 sequence (DNA): TGTGCCAGCACCAACGGGATGGACGAGCAGTACTTC. Its translation: CASTNGMDEQYF.

The chain is built from TRBV7-3 and TRBJ2-7; 12 positions match TRBD2. The V and J ends lost 3 bases and 5 bases, in that order; junction bases with no gene match: 17. CDR1 and CDR2 (germline): SGHTA, FQGTGA. The CDR3 is 19 residues long. The CDR3 loop reads CASSFPQTSGGSPMDEQYF. CDR3 DNA: TGTGCCAGCAGCTTCCCCCAGACTAGCGGGGGCTCACCGATGGACGAGCAGTACTTC.

This rearrangement joins TRBV11-3 to TRBJ1-1; D is possibly TRBD1 (6 bases). Germline CDR1 SGHNT, CDR2 YENEEA. This CDR3 spans 13 amino acids. Trimming took off 4 bases at V and 5 bases at J, with 11 bases between the two ends. The CDR3, as DNA: TGTGCCAGCAGCTCAGGGGTTGGGACTGAAGCTTTCTTT. Translation: CASSSGVGTEAFF.

CDR3 sequence reads: CASNWDYQLFETQYF. CDR3 bases: TGTGCCAGCAACTGGGACTACCAACTATTTGAGACCCAGTACTTC. V usage is TRBV11-2 and J usage is TRBJ2-5; TRBD2 agrees at 7 bases. The CDR3 contains 15 residues. The trim removed 7 bases at V and 5 bases at J, leaving 13 bases unmatched. In germline, CDR1 is SGHAT, CDR2 FQNNGV. Drawing the rest from reference TRBV11-2 and TRBJ2-5, the complete variable domain is EAGVAQSPRYKIIEKRQSVAFWCNPISGHATLYWYQQILGQGPKLLIQFQNNGVVDDSQLPKDRFSAERLKGVDSTLKIQPAKLEDSAVYLCASNWDYQLFETQYFGPGTRLLVL.